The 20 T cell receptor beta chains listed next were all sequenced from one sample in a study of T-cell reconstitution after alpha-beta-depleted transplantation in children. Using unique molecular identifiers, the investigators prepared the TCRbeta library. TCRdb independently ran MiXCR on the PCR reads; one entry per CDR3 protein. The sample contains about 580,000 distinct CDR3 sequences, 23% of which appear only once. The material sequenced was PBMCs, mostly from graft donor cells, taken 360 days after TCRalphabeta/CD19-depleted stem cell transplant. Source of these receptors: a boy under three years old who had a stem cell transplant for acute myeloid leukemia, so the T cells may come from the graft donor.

As DNA, the CDR3 is TGCAGTGCTATCACCGGGACGGATAGGAACACTGAAGCTTTCTTT. This sequence encodes CSAITGTDRNTEAFF. V is TRBV20-1 and J is TRBJ1-1; a weak D match, TRBD1 (5 bases). The V end was cut by 4 bases, the J end by 1 base, with 16 bases between. The CDR3 has 15 residues. CDR1 and CDR2 from the germline V gene are DFQATT and SNEGSKA (reference sequence).

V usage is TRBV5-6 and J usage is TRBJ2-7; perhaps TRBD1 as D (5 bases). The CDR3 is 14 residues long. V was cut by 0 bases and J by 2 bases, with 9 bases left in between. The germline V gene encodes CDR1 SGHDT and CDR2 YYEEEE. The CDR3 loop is CASSLEGSTYEQYV. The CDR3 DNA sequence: TGTGCCAGCAGCTTGGAGGGGTCTACCTACGAGCAGTACGTC.

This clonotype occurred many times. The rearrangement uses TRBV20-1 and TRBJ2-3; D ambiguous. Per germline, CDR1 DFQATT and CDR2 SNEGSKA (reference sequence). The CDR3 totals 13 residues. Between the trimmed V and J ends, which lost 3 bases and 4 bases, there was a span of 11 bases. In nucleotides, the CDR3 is TGCAGTGCTAGGAGAGAGGTTTCAGATACGCAGTATTTT. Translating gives CSARREVSDTQYF.

Here the CDR3 reads CASSQRVDNEQFF. CDR3 coding DNA: TGTGCCAGCAGCCAACGAGTGGACAATGAGCAGTTCTTC. The chain carries TRBV7-9 and TRBJ2-1, with D hard to call. Germline V gene sequence: CDR1 SEHNR, CDR2 FQNEAQ (reference sequence). V gave up 5 bases and J gave up 5 bases, with 10 bases separating them. The CDR3 has 13 residues.

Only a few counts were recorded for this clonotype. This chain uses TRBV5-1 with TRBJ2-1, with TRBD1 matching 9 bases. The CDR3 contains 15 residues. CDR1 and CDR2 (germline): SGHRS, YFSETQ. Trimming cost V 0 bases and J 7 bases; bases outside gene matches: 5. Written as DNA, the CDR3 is TGCGCCAGCAGCTTGGATGGGACAGGGACGAATGAGCAGTTCTTC. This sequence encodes CASSLDGTGTNEQFF.

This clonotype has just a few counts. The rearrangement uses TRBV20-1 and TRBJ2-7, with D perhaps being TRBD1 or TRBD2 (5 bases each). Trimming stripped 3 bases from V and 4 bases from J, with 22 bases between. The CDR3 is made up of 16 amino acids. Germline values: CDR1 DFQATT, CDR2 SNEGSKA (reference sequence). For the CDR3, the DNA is TGCAGTGCTAGCGGGGCAGGACGTCTGGCTAGTTACGAGCAGTACGTC. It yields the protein CSASGAGRLASYEQYV.

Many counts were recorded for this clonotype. The CDR3 reads CASSFIRRDRDYGYTF. CDR3 nucleotides: TGTGCCAGCAGTTTCATTCGGAGGGACAGAGATTATGGCTACACCTTC. This chain joins TRBV28 and TRBJ1-2; TRBD1 aligns across 7 bases. The CDR3 contains 16 residues. Germline CDR1 MDHEN, CDR2 SYDVKM. V trimming: 3 bases; J trimming: 5 bases; junction bases outside the gene matches: 12.

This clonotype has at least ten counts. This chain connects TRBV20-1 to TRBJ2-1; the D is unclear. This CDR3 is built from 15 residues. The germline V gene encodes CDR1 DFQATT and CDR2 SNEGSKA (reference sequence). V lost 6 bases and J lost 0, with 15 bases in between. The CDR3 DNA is TGCAGTGCCCCCGGTTGGTCGAGCTCCTACAATGAGCAGTTCTTC. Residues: CSAPGWSSSYNEQFF.

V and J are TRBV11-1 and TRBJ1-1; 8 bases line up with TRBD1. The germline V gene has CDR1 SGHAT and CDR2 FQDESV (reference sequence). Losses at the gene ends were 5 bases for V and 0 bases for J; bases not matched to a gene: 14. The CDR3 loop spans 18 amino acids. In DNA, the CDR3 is TGTGCCAGCAGCCCTGGAGGTGGACAGGGCGTCATGAACACTGAAGCTTTCTTT. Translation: CASSPGGGQGVMNTEAFF.

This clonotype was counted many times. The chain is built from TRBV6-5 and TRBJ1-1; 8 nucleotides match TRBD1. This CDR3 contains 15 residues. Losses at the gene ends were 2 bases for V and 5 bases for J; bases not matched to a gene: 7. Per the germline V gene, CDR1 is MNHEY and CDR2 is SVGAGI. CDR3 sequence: CASSYGAGGFTEAFF. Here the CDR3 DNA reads TGTGCCAGCAGTTACGGAGCAGGGGGCTTTACTGAAGCTTTCTTT.

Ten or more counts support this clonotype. CDR3 region: CASTWTSGSSYNEQFF. The CDR3, as DNA: TGTGCCAGCACCTGGACTAGCGGGAGCTCCTACAATGAGCAGTTCTTC. V usage is TRBV7-2 and J usage is TRBJ2-1; 13 bases are shared with TRBD2. From germline, CDR1 is SGHTA and CDR2 FQGNSA. V shed 7 bases and J 0 bases; nucleotides not matched to a gene: 3. This CDR3 region has 16 residues. The full variable domain, completed using reference TRBV7-2 and TRBJ2-1, is GAGVSQSPSNKVTEKGKDVELRCDPISGHTALYWYRQSLGQGLEFLIYFQGNSAPDKSGLPSDRFSAERTGGSVSTLTIQRTQQEDSAVYLCASTWTSGSSYNEQFFGPGTRLTVL.

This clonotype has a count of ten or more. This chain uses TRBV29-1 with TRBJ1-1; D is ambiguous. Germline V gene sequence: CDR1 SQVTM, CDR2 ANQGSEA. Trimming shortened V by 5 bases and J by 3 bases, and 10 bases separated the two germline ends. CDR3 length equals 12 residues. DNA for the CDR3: TGCAGCGTTAGGGTTCAGTACACTGAAGCTTTCTTT. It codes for CSVRVQYTEAFF.

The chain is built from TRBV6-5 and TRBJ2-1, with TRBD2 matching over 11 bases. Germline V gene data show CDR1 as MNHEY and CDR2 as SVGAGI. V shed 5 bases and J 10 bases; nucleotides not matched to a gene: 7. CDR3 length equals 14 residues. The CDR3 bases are TGTGCCAGCAGTCACCCTTTAGCGGGGGGGGAGCAGTTCTTC. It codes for CASSHPLAGGEQFF.

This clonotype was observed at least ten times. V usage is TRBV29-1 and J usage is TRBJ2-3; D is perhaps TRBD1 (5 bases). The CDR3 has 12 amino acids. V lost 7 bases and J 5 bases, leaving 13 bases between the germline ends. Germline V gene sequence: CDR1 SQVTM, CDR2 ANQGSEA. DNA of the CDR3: TGCAGCGCCGTCAGGGTTAAAGATACGCAGTATTTT. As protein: CSAVRVKDTQYF.

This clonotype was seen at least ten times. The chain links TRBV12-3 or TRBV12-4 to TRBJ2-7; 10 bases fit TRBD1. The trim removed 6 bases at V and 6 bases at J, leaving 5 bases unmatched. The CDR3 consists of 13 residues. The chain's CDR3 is CASSYGTGVEQYV. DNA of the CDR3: TGTGCCAGCAGCTACGGGACAGGGGTCGAGCAGTACGTC.

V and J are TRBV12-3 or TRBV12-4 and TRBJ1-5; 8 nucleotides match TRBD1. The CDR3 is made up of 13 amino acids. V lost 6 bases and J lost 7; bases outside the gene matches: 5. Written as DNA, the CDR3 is TGTGCCAGCAGCACAGGGGGGGGCCAGCCCCAGCATTTT. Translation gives CASSTGGGQPQHF.

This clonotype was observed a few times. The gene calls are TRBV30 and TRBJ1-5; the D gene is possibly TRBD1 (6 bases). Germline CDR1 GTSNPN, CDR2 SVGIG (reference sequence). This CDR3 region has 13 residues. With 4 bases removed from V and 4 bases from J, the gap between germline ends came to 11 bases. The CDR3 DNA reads TGTGCCTGGACCGGGACACTTAATCAGCCCCAGCATTTT. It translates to CAWTGTLNQPQHF.

The CDR3 spells CSSLETELYNEQFF. The CDR3 region has the DNA TGCAGCTCCCTGGAGACAGAACTATACAATGAGCAGTTCTTC. V gene TRBV29-1 combines with J gene TRBJ2-1, with D perhaps TRBD1 (5 bases). Germline CDR1 reads SQVTM; CDR2 reads ANQGSEA. V lost 8 bases and J lost 4, with 18 bases in between. The CDR3 is 14 amino acids.

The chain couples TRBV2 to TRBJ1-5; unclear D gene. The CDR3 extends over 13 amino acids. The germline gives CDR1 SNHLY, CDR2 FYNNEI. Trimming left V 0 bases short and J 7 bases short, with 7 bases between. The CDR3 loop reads CASSEAREQPQHF. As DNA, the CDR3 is TGTGCCAGCAGTGAAGCGCGGGAACAGCCCCAGCATTTT.

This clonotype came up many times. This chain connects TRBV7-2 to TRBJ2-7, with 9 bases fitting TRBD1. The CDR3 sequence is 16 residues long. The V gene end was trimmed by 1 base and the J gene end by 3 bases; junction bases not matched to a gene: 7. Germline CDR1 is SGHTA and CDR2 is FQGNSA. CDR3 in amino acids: CASSLVRGQGYYEQYF. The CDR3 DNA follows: TGTGCCAGCAGCTTAGTTCGGGGACAGGGATACTACGAGCAGTACTTC.